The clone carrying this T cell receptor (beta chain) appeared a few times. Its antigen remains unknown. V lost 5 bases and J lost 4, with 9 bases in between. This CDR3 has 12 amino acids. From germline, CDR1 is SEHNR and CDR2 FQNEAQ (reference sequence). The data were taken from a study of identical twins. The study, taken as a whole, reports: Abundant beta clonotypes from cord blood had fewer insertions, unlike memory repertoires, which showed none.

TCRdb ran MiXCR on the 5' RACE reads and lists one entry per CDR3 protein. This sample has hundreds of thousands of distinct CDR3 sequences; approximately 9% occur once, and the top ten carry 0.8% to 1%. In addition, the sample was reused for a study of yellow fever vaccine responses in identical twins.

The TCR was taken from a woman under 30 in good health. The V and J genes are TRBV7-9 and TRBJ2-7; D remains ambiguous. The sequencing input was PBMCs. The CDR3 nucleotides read TGTGCCAGCAGCAGGGTGGGTTACGAGCAGTACTTC. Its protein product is CASSRVGYEQYF.